This TCR beta chain was found in a study of blood T cells in healthy people across ages. Using a J-beta primer mix together with a sample-barcoded 5' primer, a second PCR was run for about 6 to 12 cycles. TCRdb called the 5' RACE reads again in MiXCR, with one record for every CDR3 protein. The table includes hundreds of thousands of distinct CDR3 sequences, nearly 60% detected once. CDR3 length: 13 residues. Trimming removed 10 bases at V and 0 bases at J, with 7 bases between. Looked up from germline, CDR1 is MNHNS and CDR2 is SASEGT. The specimen was blood. The J gene is TRBJ2-6, the V gene TRBV6-1; D not resolved. This receptor was taken from a man younger than 40 in good health. In DNA form, the CDR3 reads TGTGCCACTCAACACTCTGGGGCCAACGTCCTGACTTTC. Translation gives CATQHSGANVLTF.